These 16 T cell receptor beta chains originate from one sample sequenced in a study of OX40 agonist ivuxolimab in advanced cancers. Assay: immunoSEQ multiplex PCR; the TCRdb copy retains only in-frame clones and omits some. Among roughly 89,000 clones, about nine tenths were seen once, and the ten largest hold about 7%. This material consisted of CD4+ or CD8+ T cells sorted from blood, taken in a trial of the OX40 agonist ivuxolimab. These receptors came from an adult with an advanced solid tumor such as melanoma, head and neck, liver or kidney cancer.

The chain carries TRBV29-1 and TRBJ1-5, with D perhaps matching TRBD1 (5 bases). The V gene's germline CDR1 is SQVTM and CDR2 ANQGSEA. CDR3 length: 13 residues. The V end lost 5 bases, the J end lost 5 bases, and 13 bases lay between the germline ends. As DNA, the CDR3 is TGCAGCGTTAAGGCAGGGTGGGATCAGCCCCAGCATTTT. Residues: CSVKAGWDQPQHF.

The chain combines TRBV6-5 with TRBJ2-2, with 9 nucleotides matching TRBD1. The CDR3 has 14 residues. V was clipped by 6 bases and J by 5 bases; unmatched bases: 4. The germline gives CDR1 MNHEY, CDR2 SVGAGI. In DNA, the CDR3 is TGTGCCAGCAGACCGGGACAGGGAACCGGGGAGCTGTTTTTT. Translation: CASRPGQGTGELFF.

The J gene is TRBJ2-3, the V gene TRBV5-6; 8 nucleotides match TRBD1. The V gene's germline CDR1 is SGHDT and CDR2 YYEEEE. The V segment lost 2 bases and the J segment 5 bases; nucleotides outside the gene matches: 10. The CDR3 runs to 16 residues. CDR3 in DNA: TGTGCCAGCAGCTTCGATTGGGACAGGCTAGGAGATACGCAGTATTTT. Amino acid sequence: CASSFDWDRLGDTQYF.

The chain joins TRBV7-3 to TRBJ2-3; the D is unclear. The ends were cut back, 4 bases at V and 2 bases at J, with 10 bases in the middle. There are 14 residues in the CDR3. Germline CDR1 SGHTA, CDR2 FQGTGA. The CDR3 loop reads CASSSGSITDTQYF. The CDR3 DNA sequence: TGTGCCAGCAGCTCCGGATCCATCACAGATACGCAGTATTTT.

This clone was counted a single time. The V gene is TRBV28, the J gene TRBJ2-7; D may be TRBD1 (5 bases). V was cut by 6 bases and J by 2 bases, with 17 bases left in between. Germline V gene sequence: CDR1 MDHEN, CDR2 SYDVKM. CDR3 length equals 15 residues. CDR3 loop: CASSPLHTGPYEQYF. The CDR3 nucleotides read TGTGCCAGCAGCCCGCTTCACACAGGACCCTACGAGCAGTACTTC.

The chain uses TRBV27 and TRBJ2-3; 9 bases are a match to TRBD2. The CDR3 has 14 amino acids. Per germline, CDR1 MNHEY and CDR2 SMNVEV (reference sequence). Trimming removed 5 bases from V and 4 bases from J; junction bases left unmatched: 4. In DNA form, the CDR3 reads TGTGCCAGCAGTGTCTGGACTAGCGCAGATACGCAGTATTTT. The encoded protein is CASSVWTSADTQYF.

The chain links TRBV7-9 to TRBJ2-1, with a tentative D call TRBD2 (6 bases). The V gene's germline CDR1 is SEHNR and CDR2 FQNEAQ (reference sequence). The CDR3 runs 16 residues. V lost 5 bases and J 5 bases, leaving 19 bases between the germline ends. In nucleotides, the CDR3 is TGTGCCAGCAGCCTGTACGGACTAAGTGGGGACAATGAGCAGTTCTTC. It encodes CASSLYGLSGDNEQFF.

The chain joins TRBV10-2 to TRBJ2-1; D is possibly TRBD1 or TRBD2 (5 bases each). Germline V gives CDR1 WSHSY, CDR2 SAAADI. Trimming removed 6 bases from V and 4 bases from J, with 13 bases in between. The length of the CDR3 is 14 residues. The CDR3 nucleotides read TGCGCCAGCAGGGACGGGACGGATTACAATGAGCAGTTCTTC. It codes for CASRDGTDYNEQFF.

Here the CDR3 DNA reads TGTGCCAGCAGCTTAGAATCCTTCTGGGGGCGGCAAGAGACCCAGTACTTC. It translates to CASSLESFWGRQETQYF. The chain carries TRBV7-9 and TRBJ2-5; tentatively, D is TRBD1 (6 bases). This CDR3 has 17 amino acids. Trimming left V 1 base short and J 2 bases short, with 17 bases between. The germline gives CDR1 SEHNR, CDR2 FQNEAQ (reference sequence).

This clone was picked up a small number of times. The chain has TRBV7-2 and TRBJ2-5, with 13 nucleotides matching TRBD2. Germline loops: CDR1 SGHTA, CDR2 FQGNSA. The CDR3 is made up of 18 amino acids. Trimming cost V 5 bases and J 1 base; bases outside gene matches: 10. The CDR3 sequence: CASSLGTSGIRVQETQYF. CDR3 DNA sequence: TGTGCCAGCAGCCTGGGGACTAGCGGGATTAGGGTCCAAGAGACCCAGTACTTC.

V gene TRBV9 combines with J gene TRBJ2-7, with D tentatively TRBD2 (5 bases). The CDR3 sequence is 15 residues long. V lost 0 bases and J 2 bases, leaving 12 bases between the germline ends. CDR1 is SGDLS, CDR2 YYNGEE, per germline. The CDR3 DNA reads TGTGCCAGCAGCGTAGCCGGGATACCCACCTACGAGCAGTACTTC. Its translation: CASSVAGIPTYEQYF.

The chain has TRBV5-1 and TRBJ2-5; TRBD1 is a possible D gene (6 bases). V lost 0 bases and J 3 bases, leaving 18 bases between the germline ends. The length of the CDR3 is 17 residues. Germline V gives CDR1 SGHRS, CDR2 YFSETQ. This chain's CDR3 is CASSLVPNQGKKETQYF. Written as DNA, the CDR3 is TGCGCCAGCAGCTTGGTTCCCAACCAGGGGAAGAAAGAGACCCAGTACTTC. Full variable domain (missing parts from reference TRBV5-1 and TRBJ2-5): KAGVTQTPRYLIKTRGQQVTLSCSPISGHRSVSWYQQTPGQGLQFLFEYFSETQRNKGNFPGRFSGRQFSNSRSEMNVSTLELGDSALYLCASSLVPNQGKKETQYFGPGTRLLVL.

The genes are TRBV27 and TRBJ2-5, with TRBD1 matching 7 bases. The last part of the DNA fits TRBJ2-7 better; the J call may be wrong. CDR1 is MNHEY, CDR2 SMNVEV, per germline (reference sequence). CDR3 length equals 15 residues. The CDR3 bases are TGTGCCAGCAGTTTAAGCGACAGGGCGAGCTACGAGCAGTACTTC. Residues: CASSLSDRASYEQYF.

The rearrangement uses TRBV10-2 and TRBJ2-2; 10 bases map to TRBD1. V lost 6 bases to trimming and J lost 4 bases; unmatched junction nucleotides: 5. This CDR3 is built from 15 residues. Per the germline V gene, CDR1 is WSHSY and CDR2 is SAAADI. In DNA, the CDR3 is TGCGCCAGCAGAATGACAGGGGGCTTCACCGGGGAGCTGTTTTTT. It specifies CASRMTGGFTGELFF.

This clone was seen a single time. Here the CDR3 reads CASSLEQATNEKLFF. The CDR3 DNA is TGTGCCAGCAGCCTCGAACAGGCAACTAATGAAAAACTGTTTTTT. This rearrangement joins TRBV6-6 to TRBJ1-4, with TRBD1 as a possible D gene (5 bases). V lost 6 bases and J 0 bases, leaving 11 bases between the germline ends. This CDR3 contains 15 residues. From germline, CDR1 is MNHNY and CDR2 SVGAGI (reference sequence).

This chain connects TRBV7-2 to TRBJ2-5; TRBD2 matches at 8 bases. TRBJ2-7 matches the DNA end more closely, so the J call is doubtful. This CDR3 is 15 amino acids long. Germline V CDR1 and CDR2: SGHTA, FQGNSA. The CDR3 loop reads CASTKGLAGANEQYF. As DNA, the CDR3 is TGTGCCAGCACCAAGGGGCTAGCGGGTGCCAACGAGCAGTACTTC.